These T cell receptor beta chains were read from a single sample in a study of early T cells in non-severe SARS-CoV-2 infection. TCRdb reanalysed the 5' RACE reads using MiXCR and keeps one entry per CDR3 protein. The sample comprises around 40,000 distinct CDR3 sequences, approximately 10% of which are singletons, and approximately 8.7% rests with the top ten. Specimen: whole blood. Receptors originate from an adult who was a healthcare worker with PCR-confirmed SARS-CoV-2 infection or an uninfected control (not recorded which). Both conserved end residues are part of each CDR3. A D gene is named only where the DNA matches it firmly. Only some rows state a clone size, as once, few, many or a class for expanded clones.

v_gene	d_gene	abundance	j_gene	CDR3aa	CDR3nt
TRBV7-9	.	few	TRBJ2-2	CASSSRPDGELFF	TGTGCCAGCAGCTCCCGACCTGACGGGGAGCTGTTTTTT
TRBV7-2	TRBD2	few	TRBJ2-5	CASSLRGLAVQETQYF	TGTGCCAGCAGCTTAAGGGGCCTAGCGGTACAAGAGACCCAGTACTTC
TRBV24-1	TRBD1	.	TRBJ1-1	CATSPGQGETEAFF	TGTGCCACCAGTCCGGGACAGGGGGAAACTGAAGCTTTCTTT
TRBV11-2	.	many	TRBJ1-1	CASSVGLNTEAFF	TGTGCCAGCAGCGTGGGTCTGAACACTGAAGCTTTCTTT
TRBV28	TRBD2	few	TRBJ2-1	CASRSGGATYNEQFF	TGTGCCAGCAGAAGCGGGGGGGCCACCTACAATGAGCAGTTCTTC
TRBV21-1	.	.	TRBJ1-2	CASSKERTDEFNYGYTF	TGTGCCAGCAGCAAAGAGCGGACAGACGAGTTTAACTATGGCTACACCTTC
TRBV24-1	TRBD1	few	TRBJ2-7	CATSAGTGRSYEQYF	TGTGCCACCAGTGCCGGGACAGGGAGATCCTACGAGCAGTACTTC
TRBV11-2	.	many	TRBJ1-1	CASSNVTGLRTEAFF	TGTGCCAGCAGTAACGTCACAGGGCTACGGACTGAAGCTTTCTTT
TRBV24-1	.	many	TRBJ2-1	CATSDPDGTGKHYNEQFF	TGTGCCACCAGTGACCCCGATGGCACCGGAAAACATTACAATGAGCAGTTCTTC
TRBV7-2	.	.	TRBJ2-5	CASSLYSTDGQETQYF	TGTGCCAGCAGCTTATACTCGACAGATGGACAAGAGACCCAGTACTTC
TRBV2	.	many	TRBJ1-6	CASSGNSPLHF	TGTGCCAGCAGTGGGAATTCACCCCTCCACTTT
TRBV20-1	.	.	TRBJ1-4	CSAPGVATNEKLFF	TGCAGTGCCCCTGGGGTTGCAACTAATGAAAAACTGTTTTTT
TRBV18	.	.	TRBJ1-1	CASSPQKNTEAFF	TGTGCCAGCTCACCACAAAAGAACACTGAAGCTTTCTTT
TRBV18	TRBD2	few	TRBJ2-2	CASSPVLPSGNTGELFF	TGTGCCAGCTCACCAGTTCTGCCTAGCGGGAACACCGGGGAGCTGTTTTTT
TRBV12-3/TRBV12-4	.	few	TRBJ1-3	CASRTTGSRNTIYF	TGTGCCAGCAGGACTACAGGGAGTAGAAACACCATATATTTT
TRBV4-3	TRBD1	many	TRBJ1-5	CASSPAAGGSSNQPQHF	TGCGCCAGCAGCCCGGCGGCAGGGGGTTCTAGCAATCAGCCCCAGCATTTT
TRBV7-2	.	many	TRBJ2-5	CASSEETQYF	TGTGCCAGCAGCGAGGAGACCCAGTACTTC
TRBV7-2	.	many	TRBJ2-2	CASSFGGGELFF	TGTGCCAGCAGCTTTGGTGGAGGGGAGCTGTTTTTT
TRBV13	TRBD2	.	TRBJ2-1	CASSNGLAGGFRNEQFF	TGTGCCAGCAGCAACGGACTAGCGGGGGGTTTCCGCAATGAGCAGTTCTTC
TRBV12-3/TRBV12-4	TRBD2	many	TRBJ2-1	CASRGSGGYNEQFF	TGTGCCAGCAGGGGTAGCGGGGGTTACAATGAGCAGTTCTTC
TRBV5-6	.	.	TRBJ1-2	CASSLTDGNNYGYTF	TGTGCCAGCAGCTTAACAGACGGAAATAACTATGGCTACACCTTC
TRBV9	TRBD2	.	TRBJ2-5	CASSVGPGTSRETQYF	TGTGCCAGCAGCGTAGGCCCCGGGACTAGTAGGGAGACCCAGTACTTC
TRBV11-3	TRBD2	many	TRBJ2-1	CASSLFSGGEYNEQFF	TGTGCCAGCAGCTTATTTAGCGGGGGGGAATACAATGAGCAGTTCTTC
TRBV4-2	.	.	TRBJ2-5	CASSQYRDTQETQYF	TGTGCCAGCAGCCAGTACCGGGACACCCAAGAGACCCAGTACTTC
TRBV15	TRBD1	.	TRBJ1-1	CATSRGGQGTAEAFF	TGTGCCACCAGCAGAGGAGGACAGGGGACAGCTGAAGCTTTCTTT
TRBV4-1	.	many	TRBJ2-1	CASSQGSGPYNEQFF	TGCGCCAGCAGCCAAGGAAGCGGGCCCTACAATGAGCAGTTCTTC
TRBV3-1	.	.	TRBJ2-7	CASSQVPQGGQYF	TGTGCCAGCAGCCAAGTACCTCAGGGAGGGCAGTACTTC
TRBV30	.	few	TRBJ2-4	CASDSGTGFGNIQYF	TGTGCCAGTGATTCAGGGACGGGATTCGGAAACATTCAGTACTTC
TRBV7-8	TRBD1	medium-sized	TRBJ2-1	CASSLVLSAGGILNEQFF	TGTGCCAGCAGCTTAGTATTGAGCGCAGGGGGCATCTTGAATGAGCAGTTCTTC
TRBV10-3	.	.	TRBJ1-3	CAIFNPGNTIYF	TGTGCCATCTTCAATCCCGGAAACACCATATATTTT
TRBV19	TRBD1	few	TRBJ2-3	CASSIDLGQGAGDTQYF	TGTGCCAGTAGTATAGATCTCGGACAGGGGGCCGGAGATACGCAGTATTTT
TRBV11-3	.	many	TRBJ2-5	CASSLAFGETQYF	TGTGCCAGCAGCTTAGCGTTTGGAGAGACCCAGTACTTC
TRBV19	.	many	TRBJ2-1	CASVQTPKEGEQFF	TGTGCCAGTGTCCAAACCCCCAAAGAGGGTGAGCAGTTCTTC
TRBV30	.	few	TRBJ1-1	CAWSLGGETEAFF	TGTGCCTGGAGCCTAGGAGGGGAAACTGAAGCTTTCTTT
TRBV5-5	.	many	TRBJ2-2	CASSRDGPRRVNTGELFF	TGTGCCAGCAGCAGAGACGGACCGCGGCGTGTTAACACCGGGGAGCTGTTTTTT
TRBV7-9	TRBD2	many	TRBJ2-7	CASSLGAGGGSTYEQYF	TGTGCCAGCAGCTTAGGGGCCGGCGGGGGATCCACCTACGAGCAGTACTTC
TRBV7-9	.	few	TRBJ2-7	CASSHDRMRYEQYF	TGTGCCAGCAGCCACGACAGGATGCGCTACGAGCAGTACTTC
TRBV5-5	.	many	TRBJ2-3	CASSLLLRDTQYF	TGTGCCAGCAGCTTGTTGTTACGCGATACGCAGTATTTT
TRBV6-1	TRBD1	many	TRBJ1-1	CASSDDRERAEAFF	TGTGCCAGCAGTGACGACAGGGAGAGGGCTGAAGCTTTCTTT
TRBV6-5	.	few	TRBJ1-2	CASSPPGVGRNGYTF	TGTGCCAGCAGCCCTCCCGGGGTGGGACGGAATGGCTACACCTTC
TRBV6-4	.	.	TRBJ2-2	CANKSRENTGELFF	TGTGCCAACAAATCCCGGGAGAACACCGGGGAGCTGTTTTTT
TRBV6-4	TRBD1	.	TRBJ2-3	CASSDPRQGGTDTQYF	TGTGCCAGCAGTGACCCTCGACAGGGGGGGACAGATACGCAGTATTTT
TRBV7-2	TRBD1	.	TRBJ1-6	CASSFLGTANSPLHF	TGTGCCAGCAGCTTTTTGGGGACAGCCAATTCACCCCTCCACTTT
TRBV7-2	.	many	TRBJ2-5	CASSLDASQETQYF	TGTGCCAGCAGCTTAGACGCCAGCCAAGAGACCCAGTACTTC
TRBV6-5	.	.	TRBJ2-3	CASSRQAGGATDTQYF	TGTGCCAGCAGTCGCCAAGCAGGGGGGGCCACAGATACGCAGTATTTT
TRBV7-6	.	.	TRBJ1-3	CASSLDRVGNTIYF	TGTGCCAGCAGCTTAGACAGGGTCGGAAACACCATATATTTT
TRBV12-3/TRBV12-4	TRBD1	.	TRBJ1-4	CASTLISGQGNEKLFF	TGTGCCAGCACCCTTATATCGGGACAGGGTAATGAAAAACTGTTTTTT
TRBV29-1	TRBD1	few	TRBJ2-2	CSVPSGQGSYLDTGELFF	TGCAGCGTTCCCTCCGGACAGGGCAGTTATTTGGACACCGGGGAGCTGTTTTTT
TRBV21-1	.	.	TRBJ2-3	CASSKGGNPDTQYF	TGTGCCAGCAGCAAAGGGGGGAACCCAGATACGCAGTATTTT